The clone carrying this T cell receptor (beta chain) appeared a few times. Germline loops: CDR1 KGHSH, CDR2 LQKENI. The ends were cut back, 8 bases at V and 1 base at J, with 3 bases in the middle. This CDR3 is built from 11 residues. MiXCR was run by TCRdb on the 5' RACE reads, yielding one entry per CDR3 protein. The sample lists roughly 230,000 distinct CDR3 sequences, approximately 10% seen once, with 2.6% in the top ten. The data were obtained in a study of CD8 T cells in ankylosing spondylitis. This chain links TRBV18 with TRBJ1-3, with D hard to call. Sequenced sample: blood, either unsorted or a sorted T cell fraction (not recorded which). The TCR sequence derives from a male donor with ankylosing spondylitis or in good health (not recorded which). CDR3 coding DNA: TGTGCCAGCGCATCTGGAAACACCATATATTTT. The encoded protein is CASASGNTIYF.